This T cell receptor beta chain was captured by sequencing in a study of cytomegalovirus exposure and HLA in healthy donors. CDR1 and CDR2 (germline): KGHSH, LQKENI. The CDR3 sequence is 16 residues long. V was cut by 3 bases and J by 1 base, with 13 bases left in between. Healthy people donating bone marrow made up the donors. Study-wide findings and caveats: CMV antigen specificity was confirmed in vitro for a few CMV-associated chains. A later analysis found TCR association rates differed by HLA locus, highest for DRB1 and lowest for HLA-C. TCR beta V- and J-gene trimming was later associated with a missense DCLRE1C variant.

PCR was performed using 60 Vbeta and 13 Jbeta primers. Assay used: immunoSEQ multiplex PCR; TCRdb lists only in-frame clones, some missing. This table has more than 100,000 clones, approximately 85% appearing once. On this clone itself: Its target is unknown.

Sequenced input: PBMCs. The source of this sequence is a woman aged 45-65 years in good health and CMV-seropositive. This chain uses TRBV18 with TRBJ1-5; D may be TRBD1 (6 bases). The CDR3 DNA reads as TGTGCCAGCTCACCCGCGGGGGGCAGGAGCAATCAGCCCCAGCATTTT. Residues: CASSPAGGRSNQPQHF.